This paragraph covers one T cell receptor beta chain sequence. The data were taken from a study of blood T cell repertoires in COVID-19. Study background: Samples came from the United States, Italy and Spain, spanning acute and convalescent COVID-19.

Losses at the gene ends were 3 bases for V and 1 base for J; bases not matched to a gene: 2. The germline V gene encodes CDR1 ENHRY and CDR2 SYGVKD. The length of the CDR3 is 15 residues. TCRdb keeps only in-frame clones here, not all; method: immunoSEQ multiplex PCR. The table shows around 100,000 clones, with around 92% occurring only once. V and J are TRBV10-3 and TRBJ1-2; TRBD1 aligns across 10 bases. The source of this sequence is a woman aged 55-69 years with acute or convalescent COVID-19. Sequenced input: peripheral blood. This CDR3 is CAISERDRGNYGYTF. CDR3 nucleotide sequence: TGTGCCATCAGTGAACGGGACAGGGGTAACTATGGCTACACCTTC.